This TCR beta chain was identified during a study of T cell clones after liver transplantation (dated by TCRdb to about 2019). About the full investigation: The samples were obtained from ITN030ST, a randomized trial that attempted immunosuppression withdrawal within 2 years after liver transplantation. No induction therapy was given to the subjects, and standard immunosuppression was administered until randomization at 12-24 months post-transplant. As an antigen-independent comparator for the donor-reactive sequences, third party-reactive TCRbeta sequences from pre-transplant MLRs were identified as well. A cohort of 8 liver transplant recipients was studied, of whom 3 were classified as tolerant and 5 as non-tolerant. Of the eight recipients, a few were HCV-positive, while the remaining recipients had been transplanted for non-autoimmune, non-viral indications. Blood samples were collected pre-transplant, pre-randomization before withdrawal, and post-randomization after either complete withdrawal or failed withdrawal. Donor-reactive T cell clones were identified by TCRbeta sequencing following a pre-transplant mixed lymphocyte reaction and were subsequently tracked in post-transplant blood. Tolerance meant complete immunosuppression withdrawal for at least one year without liver enzymes rising beyond twice the upper limit of normal. The investigation overall reported the following: Because of small, heterogeneous patient numbers and non-standardized post-transplant time points, the conclusions were only preliminary. In 5 of 8 subjects, circulating donor-reactive CD4 TCRbeta sequences decreased significantly after transplant, regardless of tolerance or HCV status. Because no allograft tissue specimens were available, donor-reactive T cells may have migrated into the graft instead of being deleted. Once repertoire turnover was taken into account, donor-reactive detection showed a significant reduction for CD4 in 7 of 8 subjects and for CD8 in 8 of 8. A greater decline was seen for donor-reactive sequences than for third party-reactive sequences, suggesting partial antigen-specific deletion unrelated to withdrawal success. In two subjects, low numbers of available donor cells limited the measurable donor-reactive repertoire.

Frozen genomic DNA underwent high-throughput TCRbeta CDR3 sequencing by immunoSEQ, including PCR amplification, mapping, bias correction and internal controls. As for the authors' bioinformatics: Only productive rearrangements were retained, and each unique TCRbeta sequence was defined by its CDR3 nucleotide sequence together with its V and J gene. A sequence counted as donor-reactive only if the sequence showed at least 5-fold expansion in CFSE-low cells compared with unstimulated pre-transplant cells and had a frequency of at least 0.01%. Per-subject minimum frequency thresholds, based on the lowest-template unstimulated sample, ensured at least 90% detection power. Jensen-Shannon divergence between the top 1000 TCRbeta sequences post- versus pre-transplant served as the measure of repertoire turnover. Two-sided Fisher's exact tests were used to test for changes in how often donor-reactive sequences were detected. The table was pulled from immuneACCESS by TCRdb, which kept in-frame rearrangements only. Such tables lose some clones; where checked, under half of the loss comes from unresolved V genes, and the rest has no known cause. D and trimming come from the DNA, and the V and J calls and clone size come from that table. The sample yields about 68,000 clones; 85% to 95% were counted once. The ten largest clones add up to approximately 0.92% of the sample.

On this clone itself: What this receptor recognizes is not known. Base qualities are not provided; no much larger clone lies one nucleotide away.

Unstimulated PBMCs, after thawing, were stained for CD3, CD4 and CD8 and then FACS-sorted into CD3+CD4+ and CD3+CD8+ populations. All 8 studied subjects were randomized to withdrawal of immunosuppression. The Qiagen DNeasy Blood and Tissue Kit was used for genomic DNA isolation. The receptor comes from a human patient who received a liver transplant. Where a transplant has occurred, the graft donor may have supplied some of the T cells. Sample: CD4+ T cells from blood, taken approximately 27 months after liver transplant.

The DNA sequence is as follows: TGCGCCAGCAGCTTGGGTTCCCCCGCAGATACGCAGTATTTT. It codes for CASSLGSPADTQYF. The rearrangement joined TRBV5-1 to TRBJ2-3; no D segment can be confidently identified. Based on the germline V gene, the CDR1 and CDR2 sequences are SGHRS and YFSETQ. From the cysteine up to the phenylalanine, the CDR3 has a length of 14 residues. The read is trimmed to its CDR3 DNA, 42 bases read in frame from base 1. At the junction V is shortened by 0 bases and J by 4 bases, with 9 bases in between. The full variable domain, with segments outside the CDR3 supplied by the reference TRBV5-1 and TRBJ2-3 proteins, appears as KAGVTQTPRYLIKTRGQQVTLSCSPISGHRSVSWYQQTPGQGLQFLFEYFSETQRNKGNFPGRFSGRQFSNSRSEMNVSTLELGDSALYLCASSLGSPADTQYFGPGTRLTVL.